The 20 T cell receptor beta chains below come from one sample, sequenced in a study of blood T cell repertoires in COVID-19. Using immunoSEQ multiplex PCR, the repertoire was profiled, and TCRdb retains in-frame clones only, with some absent. Of roughly 300,000 clones listed, around 82% are singletons. Sequenced input: peripheral blood. The source of these receptors is a woman aged 45 to 65 with acute or convalescent COVID-19.

The CDR3 reads CASTETGGRPFF. The CDR3 DNA sequence: TGTGCCAGCACCGAGACAGGGGGTAGGCCTTTCTTT. V usage is TRBV16 and J usage is TRBJ1-1; 9 positions match TRBD1. The ends lost 7 bases at V and 12 bases at J; junction bases unmatched: 9. This CDR3 comprises 12 residues. Looked up from germline, CDR1 is KGHSY and CDR2 is FQNENV.

The chain uses TRBV18 and TRBJ1-4; D may be TRBD1 (6 bases). The CDR3 is 16 amino acids. Germline V gene sequence: CDR1 KGHSH, CDR2 LQKENI. The V end was cut by 0 bases, the J end by 5 bases, with 13 bases between. The CDR3 region has the DNA TGTGCCAGCTCACCACCGTGGTCAGGGGCGAATGAAAAACTGTTTTTT. Translation: CASSPPWSGANEKLFF.

The chain employs TRBV10-3 and TRBJ1-2; D possibly corresponds to TRBD1 (5 bases). V was shortened by 6 bases and J by 3 bases, with 11 bases between the two germline ends. This CDR3 region has 13 residues. Germline CDR1 ENHRY, CDR2 SYGVKD. For the CDR3, the DNA is TGTGCCATCAGCCGTGGACAAGACTATGGCTACACCTTC. It specifies CAISRGQDYGYTF.

This clone was seen only a few times. This chain joins TRBV11-2 and TRBJ1-4, with 7 bases identical to TRBD1. Looked up from germline, CDR1 is SGHAT and CDR2 is FQNNGV. V trimming: 5 bases; J trimming: 7 bases; junction bases outside the gene matches: 10. The CDR3 is made up of 15 amino acids. The CDR3 DNA is TGTGCCAGCAGCCCGATAGTCTCAGGGGGTGAAAAACTGTTTTTT. This sequence encodes CASSPIVSGGEKLFF.

V gene TRBV7-2 combines with J gene TRBJ2-5; D may be TRBD1 (5 bases). The V gene's germline CDR1 is SGHTA and CDR2 FQGNSA. CDR3 size: 15 residues. Trimming took 3 bases from V and 0 from J, leaving 11 bases between them. In DNA form, the CDR3 reads TGTGCCAGCAGCTTTTCATCAGGGAACCAAGAGACCCAGTACTTC. As protein: CASSFSSGNQETQYF.

The chain couples TRBV27 to TRBJ1-5; D perhaps matches TRBD1 (5 bases). The CDR3 sequence is 14 residues long. Trimming left V 2 bases short and J 6 bases short, with 11 bases between. The germline gives CDR1 MNHEY, CDR2 SMNVEV (reference sequence). The CDR3 sequence is CASSLRGGGQPQHF. The CDR3 region has the DNA TGTGCCAGCAGTTTAAGGGGAGGAGGTCAGCCCCAGCATTTT.

This rearrangement joins TRBV20-1 to TRBJ1-4, with D possibly TRBD1 on 5 matching bases. Germline V gene sequence: CDR1 DFQATT, CDR2 SNEGSKA (reference sequence). Trimming cost V 6 bases and J 6 bases, with 8 bases left between them. The CDR3 is made up of 11 amino acids. The CDR3 sequence is CSAGVYEKLFF. In DNA, the CDR3 is TGCAGTGCAGGGGTCTATGAAAAACTGTTTTTT.

The chain couples TRBV3-1 (or the pseudogene TRBV3-2) to TRBJ1-5, with D perhaps matching TRBD1 (6 bases). The CDR3 contains 13 residues. Trimming stripped 4 bases from V and 5 bases from J, with 9 bases between. Germline CDR1 and CDR2: LGHDT and YNNKEL (reference sequence). CDR3 nucleotides: TGTGCCAGCAGCCGGGACAACGATCAGCCCCAGCATTTT. Residues: CASSRDNDQPQHF.

The genes are TRBV30 and TRBJ2-7; D possibly corresponds to TRBD2 (5 bases). This CDR3 contains 12 residues. V was clipped by 8 bases and J by 2 bases, with 13 bases between them. From germline, CDR1 is GTSNPN and CDR2 SVGIG (reference sequence). The DNA of the CDR3 is TGTGCCATGGAGGCGGATACCTACGAGCAGTACTTC. Its translation: CAMEADTYEQYF.

Only one count was recorded for this clone. The V gene is TRBV6-5, the J gene TRBJ2-1, with D tentatively TRBD1 (5 bases). The V gene lost 9 bases and the J gene lost 6 bases, with 18 bases spanning the gap. Per the germline V gene, CDR1 is MNHEY and CDR2 is SVGAGI. The CDR3 totals 14 residues. The DNA of the CDR3 is TGTGCCAGTACGCAGGGTTTTCCGGGCAATGAGCAGTTCTTC. Translated, it gives CASTQGFPGNEQFF.

The chain has TRBV18 and TRBJ2-7; D might be TRBD2 (7 bases). CDR1 KGHSH and CDR2 LQKENI come from the germline V gene. CDR3 size: 15 residues. Trimming left V 6 bases short and J 0 bases short, with 15 bases between. In nucleotides, the CDR3 is TGTGCCAGCTCCTCGGGGGGCGGGTACTCCTACGAGCAGTACTTC. Translation: CASSSGGGYSYEQYF.

The CDR3 region has the DNA TGCAGCGTTGATCAGGCCTTCTATGGCTACACCTTC. Translated, it gives CSVDQAFYGYTF. The gene calls are TRBV29-1 and TRBJ1-2; D uncertain. V shed 3 bases and J shed 4 bases, with 9 bases lying between them. The germline V gene has CDR1 SQVTM and CDR2 ANQGSEA. CDR3 length: 12 amino acids.

A word on this clone: The sample has other DNA sequences that encode this CDR3 too. The chain has TRBV19 and TRBJ1-5; D is possibly TRBD1 (6 bases). V dropped 5 bases and J dropped 7 bases, with 12 bases sitting between them. This CDR3 has 13 amino acids. Per germline, CDR1 LNHDA and CDR2 SQIVND (reference sequence). DNA for the CDR3: TGTGCCAGTAGTGGTACAGGGAACCAGCCCCAGCATTTT. As protein: CASSGTGNQPQHF.

The genes are TRBV5-5 and TRBJ2-7, with D possibly being TRBD1 (5 bases). In germline, CDR1 is SGHKS, CDR2 YYEKEE (reference sequence). The CDR3 has 13 residues. V was pared by 8 bases and J by 1 base, with 13 bases between. The CDR3 protein is CASSREISYEQYV. DNA of the CDR3: TGTGCCAGTTCCAGGGAAATATCCTACGAGCAGTACGTC.

This chain connects TRBV5-8 to TRBJ1-3; tentative D call: TRBD1 (6 bases). Trimming left V 0 bases short and J 2 bases short, with 6 bases between. Germline V CDR1 and CDR2: SGHTS, YDEGEE. The CDR3 covers 14 residues. The CDR3 here is CASSLDRAGNTIYF. The CDR3 region has the DNA TGTGCCAGCAGCTTGGACAGGGCTGGAAACACCATATATTTT.

The V gene is TRBV5-4, the J gene TRBJ1-2, with 8 bases fitting TRBD1. Germline values: CDR1 SGHNT, CDR2 YYREEE (reference sequence). This CDR3 has 16 amino acids. V gave up 0 bases and J gave up 4 bases; unmatched junction bases: 8. The chain's CDR3 is CASSLELSGGGYGYTF. CDR3 DNA sequence: TGTGCCAGCAGCTTGGAGCTGTCAGGGGGCGGCTATGGCTACACCTTC.

The chain employs TRBV6-6 and TRBJ1-3; no definite D call. Between the trimmed V and J ends, which lost 0 bases and 3 bases, there was a span of 12 bases. The CDR3 is 16 residues long. The V gene's germline CDR1 is MNHNY and CDR2 SVGAGI (reference sequence). This chain's CDR3 is CASSYSVTGNGNTIYF. In DNA, the CDR3 is TGTGCCAGCAGTTACTCAGTGACGGGAAATGGAAACACCATATATTTT.

V and J are TRBV2 and TRBJ1-4; 9 nucleotides agree with TRBD1. Germline lookup yields CDR1 SNHLY and CDR2 FYNNEI. The CDR3 spans 14 residues. V lost 6 bases and J lost 8; bases outside the gene matches: 7. The CDR3 coding sequence is TGTGCCAGCAGGGACCGGACAGGGGAGGAAAAACTGTTTTTT. It encodes CASRDRTGEEKLFF.

The rearrangement uses TRBV2 and TRBJ2-2; 8 bases line up with TRBD1. From germline, CDR1 is SNHLY and CDR2 FYNNEI. The CDR3 consists of 15 residues. V was pared by 7 bases and J by 3 bases, with 7 bases of the junction left unmatched. The CDR3 region is CASNGGQGYTGELFF. Here the CDR3 DNA reads TGTGCCAGCAATGGAGGACAGGGCTACACCGGGGAGCTGTTTTTT.

This chain uses TRBV5-4 with TRBJ1-2; D is possibly TRBD1 (5 bases). V was pared by 4 bases and J by 4 bases, with 11 bases between. This CDR3 has 13 residues. Germline CDR1 and CDR2: SGHNT and YYREEE (reference sequence). In DNA, the CDR3 is TGTGCCAGCAGCCCCAGGGAGGGCTATGGCTACACCTTC. It yields the protein CASSPREGYGYTF.